Presented here are 11 T cell receptor beta chains from one specimen sequenced in a study of identical twins. TCRdb re-called the 5' RACE reads through MiXCR, storing one row per CDR3 protein. The data contain some 600,000 distinct CDR3 sequences, less than 9% of them singletons. These data also formed part of another study, on yellow fever vaccine responses in identical twins.

Input material: PBMCs. The receptors were sampled from a woman in her late teens or twenties in good health.

V usage is TRBV5-6 and J usage is TRBJ1-5; TRBD1 is a possible D gene (6 bases). Germline CDR1 SGHDT, CDR2 YYEEEE. CDR3 length: 14 amino acids. V was trimmed by 3 bases and J by 4 bases, leaving 11 bases between them. The CDR3 is CASSSGTINQPQHF. The CDR3 nucleotides read TGTGCCAGCAGCTCAGGGACAATAAATCAGCCCCAGCATTTT.

The table lists this clonotype with a few counts. J is TRBJ2-1 and V is TRBV5-4, with 9 nucleotides matching TRBD2. After removal of 4 bases from V and 8 bases from J, the junction contained 13 bases not matched to a gene. Germline V gene data show CDR1 as SGHNT and CDR2 as YYREEE (reference sequence). CDR3 length: 16 amino acids. CDR3 in DNA: TGTGCCAGCAGCGCCGGACTAGCGATAGTTACGCATGAGCAGTTCTTC. Translated: CASSAGLAIVTHEQFF.

This clonotype occurred a few times. This chain uses TRBV7-2 with TRBJ1-5, with TRBD1 identical over 11 bases. The germline V gene encodes CDR1 SGHTA and CDR2 FQGNSA. The CDR3 loop spans 13 amino acids. Losses at the gene ends were 6 bases for V and 11 bases for J; bases not matched to a gene: 6. The chain's CDR3 is CASRGQGVEAQHF. CDR3 bases: TGTGCCAGCAGGGGACAGGGGGTCGAGGCCCAGCATTTT.

The V call is TRBV12-3 or TRBV12-4, the J call TRBJ2-7; 7 bases map to TRBD1. The CDR3 has 13 amino acids. Unmatched junction bases numbered 8, after V lost 7 bases and J lost 5 bases. The chain's CDR3 is CASNTGTADEQYF. The CDR3 nucleotides are TGTGCCAGCAATACCGGGACAGCCGACGAGCAGTACTTC.

This clonotype was counted only a few times. The gene calls are TRBV28 and TRBJ2-5; D may correspond to TRBD1 or TRBD2 (5 bases each). This CDR3 region has 14 residues. V was shortened by 6 bases and J by 2 bases, with 13 bases between the two germline ends. CDR1 and CDR2 (germline): MDHEN, SYDVKM. This chain's CDR3 is CASRFGTAQETQYF. CDR3 nucleotide sequence: TGTGCCAGCAGATTTGGGACGGCACAAGAGACCCAGTACTTC.

This clonotype was observed a handful of times. The V gene is TRBV12-3 or TRBV12-4, the J gene TRBJ2-7; the D gene is possibly TRBD1 (5 bases). The CDR3 has 13 amino acids. V was pared by 8 bases and J by 3 bases, with 14 bases between. CDR3: CASQGRHFYEQYF. The DNA of the CDR3 is TGTGCCAGCCAGGGTAGACACTTCTACGAGCAGTACTTC.

The table lists this clonotype with many counts. The V and J genes are TRBV20-1 and TRBJ1-4, with TRBD1 as a possible D gene (5 bases). This CDR3 has 14 residues. The V gene's germline CDR1 is DFQATT and CDR2 SNEGSKA (reference sequence). Trimming pared 1 base from V and 5 bases from J, leaving 11 bases between. The CDR3 here is CSARGGDVNEKLFF. The CDR3 DNA reads TGCAGTGCTAGAGGAGGGGATGTGAATGAAAAACTGTTTTTT.

CDR3 sequence reads: CSVGEAGNTIYF. CDR3 DNA sequence: TGCAGCGTGGGAGAGGCTGGAAACACCATATATTTT. The rearrangement joins TRBV29-1 to TRBJ1-3; D unresolved. Trimming stripped 6 bases from V and 2 bases from J, with 8 bases between. This CDR3 contains 12 residues. Germline V gene sequence: CDR1 SQVTM, CDR2 ANQGSEA.

This clonotype was detected a few times. V gene TRBV11-3 combines with J gene TRBJ2-5, with D perhaps matching TRBD2 (5 bases). V shed 6 bases and J shed 4 bases, with 12 bases lying between them. The CDR3 is made up of 13 amino acids. Germline V gives CDR1 SGHNT, CDR2 YENEEA. The chain's CDR3 is CASRGSVVETQYF. CDR3 nucleotide sequence: TGTGCCAGCAGGGGGAGCGTTGTAGAGACCCAGTACTTC.

This clonotype was detected only a few times. The chain is built from TRBV7-2 and TRBJ1-1, with D possibly being TRBD1 (5 bases). The CDR3 runs to 14 residues. Trimming shortened V by 7 bases and J by 2 bases, and 14 bases separated the two germline ends. Per germline, CDR1 SGHTA and CDR2 FQGNSA. CDR3 in amino acids: CASNPGPGNTEAFF. The CDR3 DNA reads TGTGCCAGCAACCCAGGGCCGGGAAACACTGAAGCTTTCTTT.

Many counts were recorded for this clonotype. The chain has TRBV15 and TRBJ1-2, with D possibly TRBD1 on 5 matching bases. The CDR3 covers 15 residues. Germline CDR1 LNHNV, CDR2 YYDKDF (reference sequence). Trimming took 0 bases from V and 0 from J, leaving 8 bases between them. The CDR3 protein is CATSREGTANYGYTF. The CDR3 DNA follows: TGTGCCACCAGCAGAGAAGGGACGGCTAACTATGGCTACACCTTC.